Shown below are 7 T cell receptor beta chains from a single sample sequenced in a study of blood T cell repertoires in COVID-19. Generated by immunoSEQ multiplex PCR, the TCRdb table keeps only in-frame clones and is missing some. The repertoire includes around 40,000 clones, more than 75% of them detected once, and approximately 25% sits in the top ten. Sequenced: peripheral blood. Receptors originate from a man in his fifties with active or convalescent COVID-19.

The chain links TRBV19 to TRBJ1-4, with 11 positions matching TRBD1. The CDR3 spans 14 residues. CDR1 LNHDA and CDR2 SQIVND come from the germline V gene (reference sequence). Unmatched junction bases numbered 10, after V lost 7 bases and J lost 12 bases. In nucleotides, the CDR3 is TGTGCCAGTACCACCACCGGGACAGGGGGTGAACTGTTTTTT. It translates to CASTTTGTGGELFF.

CDR3 DNA sequence: TGTGCCAGCAGTCCCTCCAGAAATCAGCCCCAGCATTTT. Translating gives CASSPSRNQPQHF. This chain links TRBV11-2 with TRBJ1-5; D ambiguous. Germline-derived CDR1 and CDR2 are SGHAT and FQNNGV. The CDR3 length is 13 residues. The V gene lost 6 bases and the J gene lost 4 bases, with 10 bases spanning the gap.

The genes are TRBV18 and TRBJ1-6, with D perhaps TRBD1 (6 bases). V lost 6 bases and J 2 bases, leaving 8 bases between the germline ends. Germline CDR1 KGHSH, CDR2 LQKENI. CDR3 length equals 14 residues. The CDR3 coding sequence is TGTGCCAGCTCCGGGACACCCTATAATTCACCCCTCCACTTT. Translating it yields CASSGTPYNSPLHF.

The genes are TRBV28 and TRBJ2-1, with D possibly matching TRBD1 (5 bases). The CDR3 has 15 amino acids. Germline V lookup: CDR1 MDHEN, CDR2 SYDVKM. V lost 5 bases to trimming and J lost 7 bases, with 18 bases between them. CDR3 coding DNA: TGTGCCAGCAGTACTCAGGGTGGTGTGACGAATGAGCAGTTCTTC. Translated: CASSTQGGVTNEQFF.

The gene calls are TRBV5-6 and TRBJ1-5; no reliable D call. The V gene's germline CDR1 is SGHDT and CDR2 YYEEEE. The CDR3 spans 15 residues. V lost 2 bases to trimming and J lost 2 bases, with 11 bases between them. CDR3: CASSFGGDGNQPQHF. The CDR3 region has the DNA TGTGCCAGCAGCTTTGGCGGAGACGGCAATCAGCCCCAGCATTTT. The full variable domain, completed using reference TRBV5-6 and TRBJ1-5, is DAGVTQSPTHLIKTRGQQVTLRCSPKSGHDTVSWYQQALGQGPQFIFQYYEEEERQRGNFPDRFSGHQFPNYSSELNVNALLLGDSALYLCASSFGGDGNQPQHFGDGTRLSIL.

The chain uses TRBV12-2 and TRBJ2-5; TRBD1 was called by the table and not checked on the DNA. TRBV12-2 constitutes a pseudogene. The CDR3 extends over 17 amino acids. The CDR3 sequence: CASPSGEGASRGETQYF. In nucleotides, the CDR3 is TGTGCAAGTCCCTCTGGAGAGGGGGCCTCAAGGGGGGAGACCCAGTACTTC.

CDR3 region: CASSEQGARDTEAFF. For the CDR3, the DNA is TGTGCCAGCAGTGAACAGGGGGCGCGAGACACTGAAGCTTTCTTT. The chain is built from TRBV2 and TRBJ1-1, with 8 bases aligning to TRBD1. The germline CDR1 and CDR2 sequences are SNHLY and FYNNEI. CDR3 length equals 15 residues. The ends lost 2 bases at V and 3 bases at J; junction bases unmatched: 5.